This TCR beta chain was recovered during a study of OX40 agonist ivuxolimab in advanced cancers. Overall study: The dose-escalation group included hepatocellular carcinoma, melanoma, renal cell carcinoma and head and neck cancer. Partial responses were achieved by three patients: one hepatocellular carcinoma, two cutaneous melanoma.

About this clone itself: The antigen remains unidentified.

Assay used: immunoSEQ multiplex PCR; TCRdb lists only in-frame clones, some missing. The profile covers 50,000 to 65,000 clones, with approximately 85% appearing a single time and approximately 1% taken by the ten largest. Germline V CDR1 and CDR2: WNHNN, SYGVQD (reference sequence). This CDR3 is built from 15 residues. V was shortened by 6 bases and J by 7 bases, with 21 bases between the two germline ends. Whole-study findings and limits: Normalized T-cell clonal expansion was also low in some nonresponders. Patients with a partial response at 0.1-3.0 mg/kg had among the lowest clonal expansion.

The sequencing used CD4+ or CD8+ T cells sorted from blood, collected in a trial of the OX40 agonist ivuxolimab. The rearrangement uses TRBV10-1 and TRBJ1-2; D not resolved. The TCR comes from an adult with an advanced solid tumor such as melanoma, head and neck, liver or kidney cancer. The CDR3 protein is CASRGHTGSKSGYTF. The CDR3 coding sequence is TGCGCCAGCAGGGGTCATACCGGGAGTAAGAGTGGCTACACCTTC.